The clone carrying this TCR beta chain was seen only once. The data were produced by immunoSEQ multiplex PCR, yet TCRdb's version contains in-frame clones alone and is incomplete. The top ten clones hold roughly 5.5% of a sample with hundreds of thousands of clones, over 80% of them seen once. These data originate in a study of cytomegalovirus exposure and HLA in healthy donors. Study at large: Per a later analysis, the approximately 690 first-cohort and 120 validation repertoires shared one platform.

CDR3 length: 15 amino acids. Germline lookup yields CDR1 SGHRS and CDR2 YFSETQ. V was trimmed by 2 bases and J by 0 bases, leaving 9 bases between them. This TCR came from a woman aged 18-30 years in good health and CMV-seronegative. The rearrangement joins TRBV5-1 to TRBJ1-3; D is unresolved. The sample comprised PBMCs. The CDR3, as DNA: TGCGCCAGCAGCTTTGACACCAACTCTGGAAACACCATATATTTT. Residues: CASSFDTNSGNTIYF.